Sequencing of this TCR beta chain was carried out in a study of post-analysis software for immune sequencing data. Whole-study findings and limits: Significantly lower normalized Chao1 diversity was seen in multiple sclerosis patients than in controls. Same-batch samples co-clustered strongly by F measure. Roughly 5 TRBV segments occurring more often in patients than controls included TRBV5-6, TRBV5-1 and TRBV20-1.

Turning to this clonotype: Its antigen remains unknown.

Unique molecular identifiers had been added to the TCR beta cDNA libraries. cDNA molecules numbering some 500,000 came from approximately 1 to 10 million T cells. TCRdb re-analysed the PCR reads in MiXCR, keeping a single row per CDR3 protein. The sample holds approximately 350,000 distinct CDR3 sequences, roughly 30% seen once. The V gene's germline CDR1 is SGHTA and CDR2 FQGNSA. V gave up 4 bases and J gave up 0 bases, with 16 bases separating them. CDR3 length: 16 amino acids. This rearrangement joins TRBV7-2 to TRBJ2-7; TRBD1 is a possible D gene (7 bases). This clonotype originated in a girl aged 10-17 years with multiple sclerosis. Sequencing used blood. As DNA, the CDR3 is TGTGCCAGCAGCTATTCGGGGGACAGAAGCTCCTACGAGCAGTACTTC. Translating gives CASSYSGDRSSYEQYF.